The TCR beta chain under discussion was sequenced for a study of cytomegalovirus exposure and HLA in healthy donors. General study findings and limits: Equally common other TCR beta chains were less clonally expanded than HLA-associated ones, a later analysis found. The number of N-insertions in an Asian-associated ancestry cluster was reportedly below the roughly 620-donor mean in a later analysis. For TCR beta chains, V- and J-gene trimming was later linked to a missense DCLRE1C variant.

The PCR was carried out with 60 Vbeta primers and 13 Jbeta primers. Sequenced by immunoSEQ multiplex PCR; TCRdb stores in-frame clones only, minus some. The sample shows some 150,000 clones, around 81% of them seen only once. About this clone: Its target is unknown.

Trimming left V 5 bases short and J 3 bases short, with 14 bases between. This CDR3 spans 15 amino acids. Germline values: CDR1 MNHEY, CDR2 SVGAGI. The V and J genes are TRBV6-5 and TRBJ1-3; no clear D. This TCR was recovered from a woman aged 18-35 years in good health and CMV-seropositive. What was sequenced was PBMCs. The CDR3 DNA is TGTGCCAGCAGTCGAGGGAGCGAGTATGGAAACACCATATATTTT. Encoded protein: CASSRGSEYGNTIYF.